Listed below are T cell receptor beta chains from one sample, sequenced in a study of regulatory T cells in long-lasting Graves disease. Via MiXCR, TCRdb re-called the multiplex PCR reads, giving one row per CDR3 protein. The table includes 560,000 or so distinct CDR3 sequences, approximately 16% detected once. The sample was also reused in another study, on T cells in Graves' hyperthyroidism and ophthalmopathy.

The source was peripheral blood mononuclear cells (PBMCs), collected at new diagnosis, from a patient treated with antithyroid drugs. Receptor source: a man between 18 and 35 years old with Graves disease. Each CDR3 is given with its conserved first and last residue. Each record gives: D gene, clone size, V gene, J gene, CDR3 protein, CDR3 DNA. D genes are given only for firm matches. Not every row has a clone size; where given, it reads once, few, many or a size class.

NA	NA	TRBV6-5	TRBJ1-5	CASSYKGNQPQHF	TGTGCCAGCAGTTACAAGGGTAATCAGCCCCAGCATTTT
TRBD1	NA	TRBV20-1	TRBJ2-7	CSAGRQGAYEQYF	TGCAGTGCTGGGAGACAGGGGGCGTACGAGCAGTACTTC
NA	NA	TRBV9	TRBJ1-2	CASSVEWGGDYGYTF	TGTGCCAGCAGCGTAGAGTGGGGAGGGGACTATGGCTACACCTTC
NA	NA	TRBV6-2/TRBV6-3	TRBJ2-3	CASSPHPDTQYF	TGTGCCAGCAGTCCACACCCAGATACGCAGTATTTT
NA	NA	TRBV27	TRBJ1-1	CASSLNTPGGAGANTEAFF	TGTGCCAGCAGTTTAAACACCCCTGGTGGGGCGGGGGCGAACACTGAAGCTTTCTTT
NA	many	TRBV11-2	TRBJ1-3	CASRGRTGPPSGNTIYF	TGTGCCAGCAGGGGAAGGACGGGCCCCCCCTCTGGAAACACCATATATTTT
NA	many	TRBV27	TRBJ2-2	CASSLYGGRTGELFF	TGTGCCAGCAGTTTATACGGGGGTAGGACCGGGGAGCTGTTTTTT
NA	NA	TRBV9	TRBJ1-1	CASSGGPTNTEAFF	TGTGCCAGCAGCGGGGGACCTACTAACACTGAAGCTTTCTTT
NA	NA	TRBV27	TRBJ1-5	CASSFAISGQPQHF	TGTGCCAGCAGTTTTGCGATATCCGGTCAGCCCCAGCATTTT
TRBD2	many	TRBV7-3	TRBJ2-1	CASSSGDLAGVNEQFF	TGTGCCAGCAGCTCCGGGGATCTAGCGGGAGTTAATGAGCAGTTCTTC
NA	many	TRBV27	TRBJ2-7	CASSQGSAYEQYF	TGTGCCAGCAGCCAGGGTAGCGCCTACGAGCAGTACTTC
NA	NA	TRBV29-1	TRBJ1-2	CSVEDFGRDYGYTF	TGCAGCGTTGAAGATTTTGGCAGGGACTATGGCTACACCTTC
NA	many	TRBV2	TRBJ2-1	CASSAGTEDNEQFF	TGTGCCAGCAGTGCCGGGACGGAGGACAATGAGCAGTTCTTC
NA	many	TRBV27	TRBJ2-7	CASRAGTSFTGEQYF	TGTGCCAGCAGAGCCGGGACCTCCTTTACAGGCGAGCAGTACTTC
TRBD2	many	TRBV7-9	TRBJ2-1	CASSLVLASGTSQSYNEQFF	TGTGCCAGCAGCTTAGTCCTTGCCAGCGGGACGAGCCAATCCTACAATGAGCAGTTCTTC
TRBD2	NA	TRBV18	TRBJ2-5	CASSPSGTSGSATGGTQYF	TGTGCCAGCTCACCGTCCGGGACTAGCGGGTCGGCTACGGGAGGGACCCAGTACTTC
TRBD2	many	TRBV18	TRBJ2-1	CASSPPRLAGEDEQFF	TGTGCCAGCTCACCACCGAGGCTAGCGGGAGAGGATGAGCAGTTCTTC
NA	few	TRBV6-9	TRBJ1-5	CASSYGRSQPQHF	TGTGCCAGCAGTTACGGCAGGTCTCAGCCCCAGCATTTT
NA	few	TRBV9	TRBJ1-5	CASSAGNQPQHF	TGTGCCAGCAGCGCCGGGAATCAGCCCCAGCATTTT
TRBD2	NA	TRBV12-3/TRBV12-4	TRBJ2-1	CASSLRLAVGNEQFF	TGTGCCAGCAGCCTCAGACTAGCGGTGGGCAATGAGCAGTTCTTC
NA	once	TRBV7-3	TRBJ2-1	CASSSDFEQFF	TGTGCCAGCAGCTCCGACTTTGAGCAGTTCTTC
NA	NA	TRBV27	TRBJ2-1	CASRPPPPRSQYNEQFF	TGTGCCAGCAGACCCCCCCCGCCGAGGAGCCAGTACAATGAGCAGTTCTTC
NA	many	TRBV7-9	TRBJ1-5	CASSFQPNQPQHF	TGTGCCAGCAGCTTCCAGCCCAATCAGCCCCAGCATTTT
NA	many	TRBV6-5	TRBJ2-5	CASSYSIDSQYF	TGTGCCAGCAGTTACTCGATAGATTCCCAGTACTTC
NA	few	TRBV20-1	TRBJ1-6	CSATSLRDLSYNSPLHF	TGCAGTGCTACCTCGCTCAGAGACCTCTCCTATAATTCACCCCTCCACTTT
NA	many	TRBV27	TRBJ2-7	CASSYGAAFLYEQYF	TGTGCCAGCAGTTATGGAGCGGCCTTTCTCTACGAGCAGTACTTC
NA	NA	TRBV4-1	TRBJ2-5	CASSQQMGGETQYF	TGCGCCAGCAGCCAGCAGATGGGGGGAGAGACCCAGTACTTC
NA	NA	TRBV20-1	TRBJ1-1	CSARPSSLTRTMNTEAFF	TGCAGTGCTAGACCTAGCTCTCTCACGCGGACGATGAACACTGAAGCTTTCTTT
TRBD2	many	TRBV27	TRBJ2-1	CASSEPGLAGGNEQFF	TGTGCCAGCAGTGAACCGGGACTAGCGGGAGGTAATGAGCAGTTCTTC
NA	few	TRBV15	TRBJ2-1	CATSNPVTSGSYNEQFF	TGTGCCACCAGCAACCCCGTAACTAGTGGCTCCTACAATGAGCAGTTCTTC
NA	NA	TRBV7-9	TRBJ1-2	CASSLAEGRTWYGYTF	TGTGCCAGCAGCTTAGCCGAGGGCAGGACATGGTATGGCTACACCTTC
NA	few	TRBV20-1	TRBJ2-6	CSASVPGANVLTF	TGCAGTGCTAGTGTTCCTGGGGCCAACGTCCTGACTTTC
NA	many	TRBV5-1	TRBJ1-1	CASSLETENTEAFF	TGCGCCAGCAGCTTGGAAACGGAGAACACTGAAGCTTTCTTT
TRBD2	NA	TRBV30	TRBJ2-3	CAWLGLASTDTQYF	TGTGCCTGGCTTGGACTAGCGAGCACAGATACGCAGTATTTT
NA	NA	TRBV30	TRBJ2-7	CAWSPPALREQYF	TGTGCCTGGAGTCCTCCTGCTCTCCGCGAGCAGTACTTC
TRBD1	few	TRBV27	TRBJ1-1	CASSFRDSRNTEAFF	TGTGCCAGCAGTTTCCGGGACAGTAGGAACACTGAAGCTTTCTTT
NA	NA	TRBV6-5	TRBJ1-2	CASSYSAGNAGYTF	TGTGCCAGCAGTTACTCCGCCGGGAATGCTGGCTACACCTTC
NA	many	TRBV12-3/TRBV12-4	TRBJ2-7	CASSLWLPHEQYF	TGTGCCAGCAGTTTATGGCTTCCGCACGAGCAGTACTTC
NA	few	TRBV5-1	TRBJ1-2	CASSLSHHGNGYTF	TGCGCCAGCAGCTTGAGCCACCACGGAAATGGCTACACCTTC
NA	NA	TRBV7-9	TRBJ2-3	CASSLGFRVSDTQYF	TGTGCCAGCAGCTTAGGGTTTCGCGTGTCAGATACGCAGTATTTT
TRBD1	NA	TRBV5-1	TRBJ2-1	CASSLQGQGSNEQFF	TGCGCCAGCAGCTTGCAGGGACAGGGATCCAATGAGCAGTTCTTC
NA	few	TRBV5-6	TRBJ1-2	CASSLAGTGTYGYTF	TGTGCCAGCAGCTTGGCCGGAACAGGGACCTATGGCTACACCTTC
NA	few	TRBV27	TRBJ2-5	CASSLYSPIETQYF	TGTGCCAGCAGTTTATATAGTCCAATAGAGACCCAGTACTTC
NA	few	TRBV18	TRBJ1-6	CASSSTREVGSPLHF	TGTGCCAGCTCGTCGACGAGAGAGGTCGGGTCACCCCTCCACTTT
TRBD2	NA	TRBV28	TRBJ2-7	CASSLVTSGPLGRAYGQYF	TGTGCCAGCAGTTTAGTGACTAGCGGGCCACTTGGGCGTGCCTACGGGCAGTACTTC
NA	many	TRBV7-8	TRBJ2-4	CASSSRSDIQYF	TGTGCCAGCAGCTCCCGTTCGGACATTCAGTACTTC
TRBD2	many	TRBV25-1	TRBJ2-5	CASSEILVRREGETQYF	TGTGCCAGCAGTGAAATACTTGTAAGGCGGGAGGGGGAGACCCAGTACTTC
NA	few	TRBV9	TRBJ2-1	CASSVGTRNEQFF	TGTGCCAGCAGCGTCGGCACTCGGAATGAGCAGTTCTTC
TRBD1	many	TRBV6-5	TRBJ2-7	CASSYSGGDRSYEQYF	TGTGCCAGCAGTTACTCCGGAGGGGACAGGTCCTACGAGCAGTACTTC
NA	NA	TRBV4-1	TRBJ1-6	CASSQVGATGNSPLHF	TGCGCCAGCAGCCAGGTTGGGGCGACGGGGAATTCACCCCTCCACTTT
TRBD1	NA	TRBV28	TRBJ1-2	CASSPGTGTGGYGYTF	TGTGCCAGCAGCCCCGGTACCGGGACAGGGGGCTATGGCTACACCTTC
NA	NA	TRBV6-1	TRBJ2-6	CASSEASGANVLTF	TGTGCCAGCAGTGAGGCCTCTGGGGCCAACGTCCTGACTTTC
TRBD2	NA	TRBV5-1	TRBJ2-7	CASQPGGEITEQYF	TGCGCCAGCCAACCGGGGGGGGAGATCACCGAGCAGTACTTC
NA	few	TRBV2	TRBJ2-2	CASSTQATGELFF	TGTGCCAGCAGTACACAGGCCACCGGGGAGCTGTTTTTT
TRBD2	NA	TRBV10-1	TRBJ2-1	CARDLLATPLSEQFF	TGCGCCAGGGATTTACTAGCGACCCCCCTCAGTGAGCAGTTCTTC